A selection of T cell receptor beta chains follows, all from one sample in a study of CXCR3-negative and CXCR3-positive naive CD8 T cells. Using the 5' RACE reads, TCRdb records one entry per CDR3 protein without DNA. Recorded for this sample: some 150,000 distinct CDR3 sequences. The sample taken for sequencing was naive CXCR3+ CD8+ T cells from blood. These receptors were taken from a human donor in good health. Some clones in this sample may be carry-over from other donors' samples. Both conserved end residues are part of each CDR3. Each record gives: CDR3 length, V gene, J gene, CDR3 protein.

15	TRBV7-7	TRBJ2-1	CASSLTDSTRDEQFF
14	TRBV28	TRBJ1-2	CASSPRLETYGYTF
14	TRBV7-6	TRBJ2-1	CASSLTSSYNEQFF
14	TRBV28	TRBJ2-2	CASSFRVDTGELFF
14	TRBV7-9	TRBJ2-7	CASSTRQGEYEQYF
15	TRBV28	TRBJ2-2	CASSLDLSGTGELFF
13	TRBV24-1	TRBJ2-1	CATSTATPNEQFF
16	TRBV6-5	TRBJ1-2	CASSYSTGYEFYGYTF
15	TRBV29-1	TRBJ1-1	CSVPTGEGLNTEAFF
13	TRBV29-1	TRBJ2-1	CSVLAGEVNEQFF
12	TRBV12-3/TRBV12-4	TRBJ2-1	CASSRTSNEQFF
15	TRBV2	TRBJ2-3	CASSVWASGTDTQYF
14	TRBV7-2	TRBJ2-7	CASSFRDNIYEQYF
14	TRBV5-6	TRBJ2-1	CASSPQGGGNEQFF
14	TRBV12-3/TRBV12-4	TRBJ2-3	CATSSSSPPDTQYF
15	TRBV7-6	TRBJ1-5	CASSPDPLGGQPQHF
15	TRBV5-5	TRBJ2-1	CASSSGLAGGYEQFF
12	TRBV9	TRBJ2-1	CASSVVSNEQFF
13	TRBV7-3	TRBJ2-5	CASSLIGEETQYF
13	TRBV28	TRBJ2-5	CASSLVGAETQYF
18	TRBV29-1	TRBJ2-3	CSVLGLAGGRVWTDTQYF
12	TRBV21-1	TRBJ2-1	CASSTPLGEQFF
12	TRBV29-1	TRBJ2-5	CSVEFRGYQRDF
14	TRBV12-3/TRBV12-4	TRBJ1-5	CASSPQGSNQPQHF
16	TRBV29-1	TRBJ2-1	CSVESLPGQGDSEQFF
12	TRBV7-9	TRBJ2-2	CASSWTGGELFF
18	TRBV7-9	TRBJ2-4	CVSSPFSRGASAKNIQYF
13	TRBV20-1	TRBJ1-4	CSARDRYNEKLFF
13	TRBV11-3	TRBJ2-7	CASSVDRFYEQYF